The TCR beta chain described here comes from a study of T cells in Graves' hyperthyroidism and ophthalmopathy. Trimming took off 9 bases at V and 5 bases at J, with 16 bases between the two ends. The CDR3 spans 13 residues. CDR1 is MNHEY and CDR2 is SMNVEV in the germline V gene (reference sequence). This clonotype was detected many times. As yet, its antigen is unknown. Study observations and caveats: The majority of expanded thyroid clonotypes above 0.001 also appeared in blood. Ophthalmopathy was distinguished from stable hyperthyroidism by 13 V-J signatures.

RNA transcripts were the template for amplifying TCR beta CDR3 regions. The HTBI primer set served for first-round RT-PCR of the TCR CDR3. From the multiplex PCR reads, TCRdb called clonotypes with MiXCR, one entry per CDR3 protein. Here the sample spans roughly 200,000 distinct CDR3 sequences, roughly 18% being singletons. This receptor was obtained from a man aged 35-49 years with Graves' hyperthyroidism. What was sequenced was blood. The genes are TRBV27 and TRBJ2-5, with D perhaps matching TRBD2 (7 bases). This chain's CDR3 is CASRGGSGETQYF. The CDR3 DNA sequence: TGTGCCAGTAGGGGGGGGAGCGGGGAGACCCAGTACTTC.